A selection of T cell receptor beta chains follows, all from one sample in a study of blood T cell repertoires in COVID-19. Generated by immunoSEQ multiplex PCR, the TCRdb table keeps only in-frame clones and is missing some. The data show around 80,000 clones, about 81% seen once. Sequencing was done on a sample of peripheral blood. These receptors originate from a human donor in a cohort sampled during active COVID-19. The CDR3 runs from the conserved cysteine through the conserved F or W. The D gene is left open where the match is weak. Where a row states a size, it is once, few, many or the class of an expanded clone; other rows omit it.

CDR3 length,V gene,J gene,clone size,D gene,CDR3 DNA,CDR3 protein
15,TRBV6-4,TRBJ1-5,once,NA,TGTGCCAGCAGTGACTCTCCAGGGAACAATCAGCCCCAGCATTTT,CASSDSPGNNQPQHF
16,TRBV19,TRBJ2-1,NA,TRBD2,TGTGCCAGTAGTACCCGGAGGGTAGCGGGCGACAATGAGCAGTTCTTC,CASSTRRVAGDNEQFF
15,TRBV30,TRBJ2-3,once,TRBD2,TGTGCCTGGAGCCTTAGCGGGGGGGCCACTGATACGCAGTATTTT,CAWSLSGGATDTQYF
16,TRBV3-1/TRBV3-2,TRBJ1-5,NA,TRBD1,TGTGCCAGCAGCCAAAACCCAGGGGGCGCAGGTCAGCCCCAGCATTTT,CASSQNPGGAGQPQHF
12,TRBV19,TRBJ2-7,NA,NA,TGTGCCAGTAGTTCCAGGGGTTACGAGCAGTACTTC,CASSSRGYEQYF
14,TRBV30,TRBJ1-5,NA,NA,TGTGCCTGGAGTGGACAGTATAGCAATCAGCCCCAGCATTTT,CAWSGQYSNQPQHF
14,TRBV2,TRBJ1-1,NA,TRBD1,TGTGCCAGCAGCAAAAAGGGGGCAGACACTGAAGCTTTCTTT,CASSKKGADTEAFF
12,TRBV5-6,TRBJ2-3,NA,NA,TGTGCCAGCGGACTCCCAGCAGATACGCAGTATTTT,CASGLPADTQYF
15,TRBV11-2,TRBJ2-7,NA,NA,TGTGCCAGCAGCTTATTCCCCCAGGGCTCCTACGAGCAGTACTTC,CASSLFPQGSYEQYF
16,TRBV7-6,TRBJ2-7,NA,TRBD1,TGTGCCAGCAGCTTAAGAGGCGGGACAGGCACCTACGAGCAGTACTTC,CASSLRGGTGTYEQYF
16,TRBV2,TRBJ1-2,NA,TRBD1,TGTGCCAGCAGTGAAATGGTGACAGGGGTTAACTATGGCTACACCTTC,CASSEMVTGVNYGYTF
16,TRBV28,TRBJ2-1,NA,TRBD2,TGTGCCAGCAGTTTAAGTAGCGGGGGCTTTTACAATGAGCAGTTCTTC,CASSLSSGGFYNEQFF
16,TRBV7-9,TRBJ2-3,NA,TRBD2,TGTGCCAGCAGCTTAATAGCGGGGGGGAGCACAGATACGCAGTATTTT,CASSLIAGGSTDTQYF
16,TRBV6-6,TRBJ2-3,NA,TRBD2,TGTGCCAGCAGTCTGCCCAGCGGGGGAAACGTAGATACGCAGTATTTT,CASSLPSGGNVDTQYF
17,TRBV3-1/TRBV3-2,TRBJ1-5,NA,NA,TGTGCCAGCAGCGGGGGGAGTAAAGGGTATAGCAATCAGCCCCAGCATTTT,CASSGGSKGYSNQPQHF
15,TRBV5-5,TRBJ2-1,few,TRBD2,TGTGCCAGCAGCTCGACTAGCCGCAGGGAAAATGAGCAGTTCTTC,CASSSTSRRENEQFF
14,TRBV7-9,TRBJ2-7,NA,TRBD2,TGTGCCAGCAGCTCCGGGGGGTTTTCCTACGAGCAGTACTTC,CASSSGGFSYEQYF
15,TRBV18,TRBJ1-1,NA,NA,TGTGCCAGCTCACCGGGGGGGGCCCAGAACACTGAAGCTTTCTTT,CASSPGGAQNTEAFF
12,TRBV6-6,TRBJ2-5,NA,NA,TGTGCCAGCAGTCCGGGACAAGAGACCCAGTACTTC,CASSPGQETQYF
16,TRBV29-1,TRBJ2-3,NA,TRBD2,TGCAGCGTTGAAGTCGGGACTACAGCTCGCACAGATACGCAGTATTTT,CSVEVGTTARTDTQYF
15,TRBV5-4,TRBJ2-1,NA,TRBD2,TGTGCCAGCAGCTCAACTAGCGGGGGGGCCTGGGAGCAGTTCTTC,CASSSTSGGAWEQFF
13,TRBV3-1/TRBV3-2,TRBJ2-5,NA,NA,TGTGCCAGCAGCCAAGGACTGCTGGAGACCCAGTACTTC,CASSQGLLETQYF
14,TRBV6-1,TRBJ2-6,NA,NA,TGTGCCAGCAGTGAATATCTGGGGGCCAACGTCCTGACTTTC,CASSEYLGANVLTF
14,TRBV5-5,TRBJ1-6,NA,NA,TGTGCCAGCAGCTTGGATGGGGGGGGCTCACCCCTCCACTTT,CASSLDGGGSPLHF
13,TRBV7-9,TRBJ2-2,large,NA,TGTGCCAGCAGCTGGGGCAGCACCGGGGAGCTGTTTTTT,CASSWGSTGELFF
15,TRBV5-4,TRBJ2-5,NA,NA,TGTGCCAGCAGCGTCGGGGCGGGAACCGTGAAGACCCAGTACTTC,CASSVGAGTVKTQYF
14,TRBV29-1,TRBJ2-7,NA,NA,TGCAGCGTTGCGAGGAGCAGGGCTTTCGACGAGCAGTACTTC,CSVARSRAFDEQYF
13,TRBV5-1,TRBJ1-2,NA,NA,TGCGCCAGCAGCCCCGTTCAGGGCGATGGCTACACCTTC,CASSPVQGDGYTF
15,TRBV9,TRBJ2-1,NA,NA,TGTGCCAGCAGCGTTCAGGGCGCGGGGTACAATGAGCAGTTCTTC,CASSVQGAGYNEQFF
13,TRBV27,TRBJ1-5,once,NA,TGTGCCAGCAGCCGGGGGGTGCGCCAGCCCCAGCATTTT,CASSRGVRQPQHF
15,TRBV2,TRBJ2-1,NA,TRBD2,TGTGCCAGCAGTGATATAGCGGGGGGCCCCGGCGGGCAGTTCTTC,CASSDIAGGPGGQFF
15,TRBV9,TRBJ1-1,NA,NA,TGTGCCAGCAGCGTAGAAGGGGCCGGTGGCACTGAAGCTTTCTTT,CASSVEGAGGTEAFF
12,TRBV7-9,TRBJ1-6,few,NA,TGTGCCAGCAGCTTAGACAAATCACCCCTCCACTTT,CASSLDKSPLHF
17,TRBV24-1,TRBJ2-3,NA,TRBD1,TGTGCCACCAGTGATCTTACCGGGACAGGGAGCACAGATACGCAGTATTTT,CATSDLTGTGSTDTQYF
16,TRBV2,TRBJ2-7,NA,NA,TGTGCCAGCAGACCAAGGGGCGGGGTAGGCGCCTACGAGCAGTACTTC,CASRPRGGVGAYEQYF